This entry concerns a single TCR beta chain. Its specificity is unknown. The data were obtained in a study of T cell responses to AZD1222 COVID-19 vaccine. General study findings and limits: A mostly white British donor set with more females was recruited, and clonal diversity was possibly underestimated. When two AZD1222 doses had been given, Spike-specific TCR breadth and depth rose. Spike-wide coverage was observed for vaccine-associated CD4 TCRs, with dominant responses at 160-218 and 743-854.

The method was immunoSEQ multiplex PCR; TCRdb's version includes in-frame clones alone and lacks a portion of them. Of 120,000 or so clones listed, about 95% are singletons. The CDR3 runs to 12 residues. V was clipped by 5 bases and J by 9 bases, with 14 bases between them. Germline CDR1 is GTSNPN and CDR2 is SVGIG (reference sequence). The clonotype originates from an adult who received the AZD1222 COVID-19 vaccine. Here the sequenced sample was peripheral blood, taken 28 days after the second AZD1222 dose. The chain couples TRBV30 to TRBJ1-5, with D tentatively TRBD1 (6 bases). CDR3 bases: TGTGCCTGGGGGACACCCGGTCGGCCCCAGCATTTT. It codes for CAWGTPGRPQHF.